The 27 T cell receptor beta chains given below trace back to one sample, sequenced in a study of blood T cells in healthy people across ages (dated by TCRdb to between 2015 and 2016). The receptor library was made with 5' RACE. The second PCR ran for about 6 to 12 cycles and used a J-beta primer mix along with a sample-barcoded 5' primer. Using fastp trimming at Q25 and MiXCR clonotype assembly, TCRdb reanalyzed the public sequencing data and kept in-frame beta chains. Every entry covers one CDR3 protein and lists the most common genes and DNA from its rows. The sample has around 2 million distinct CDR3 sequences on record, 35% to 50% of them singletons. In total, the top ten clones hold more than 20% of the sample. Sequenced input: blood. These receptors were taken from a human donor in good health.

Ten or more counts support this clonotype. The rearrangement links TRBV29-1 to TRBJ2-7; D unclear. CDR3 length: 11 residues. Trimming removed 1 base at V and 2 bases at J, with 3 bases between. Germline lookup yields CDR1 SQVTM and CDR2 ANQGSEA. CDR3 DNA: TGCAGCGTTGAAGCGCCCTACGAGCAGTACTTC. Amino acids: CSVEAPYEQYF.

The CDR3 DNA reads as TGTGCCAGCAGTTCTGGGCCCCATATGAACACTGAAGCTTTCTTT. Protein: CASSSGPHMNTEAFF. The chain employs TRBV12-3 or TRBV12-4 and TRBJ1-1; D not certain. V dropped 4 bases and J dropped 0 bases, with 12 bases sitting between them. The length of the CDR3 is 15 residues.

This clonotype was counted a few times. The chain employs TRBV20-1 and TRBJ1-1; D gene uncertain. Germline V lookup: CDR1 DFQATT, CDR2 SNEGSKA (reference sequence). CDR3 size: 15 residues. Trimming pared 6 bases from V and 8 bases from J, leaving 25 bases between. The CDR3 is CSATPWEGGTAEAFF. CDR3 nucleotides: TGCAGTGCGACCCCTTGGGAAGGAGGAACGGCCGAAGCTTTCTTT.

The CDR3 DNA reads as TGTGCCATCAGCCCCGGGACAGTAACAGATACGCAGTATTTT. Translated, it gives CAISPGTVTDTQYF. This rearrangement joins TRBV10-3 to TRBJ2-3; 7 positions agree with TRBD1. The CDR3 has 14 residues. The germline V gene has CDR1 ENHRY and CDR2 SYGVKD. V lost 6 bases, J lost 3 bases, and 6 bases stayed unmatched.

The rearrangement uses TRBV12-3 or TRBV12-4 and TRBJ2-3; TRBD2 is a possible D gene (5 bases). The V and J ends lost 7 bases and 1 base respectively, with 15 bases between them. The CDR3 totals 15 residues. CDR3 region: CASTSAGRGTDTQYF. The CDR3, as DNA: TGTGCCAGCACCTCGGCGGGCCGGGGCACAGATACGCAGTATTTT.

The V call is TRBV7-3, the J call TRBJ2-1; no definite D call. The germline V gene has CDR1 SGHTA and CDR2 FQGTGA. V lost 1 base, J lost 6 bases, and 10 bases lay in between. This CDR3 spans 14 amino acids. CDR3 protein: CASSLSSSANEQFF. DNA of the CDR3: TGTGCCAGCAGCTTAAGCAGTTCAGCCAATGAGCAGTTCTTC.

About this clonotype: Relative to the germline gene, one junction end is altered; a read error may explain this. The chain joins TRBV3-1 to TRBJ2-6; D gene unclear. This CDR3 contains 16 residues. The germline gives CDR1 LGHDT, CDR2 YNNKEL (reference sequence). CDR3 in DNA: TGTACCAGCAGCCAAGATTGGGTTAGTGGGGCCAACGTCCTGACTTTC. Its translation: CTSSQDWVSGANVLTF.

This chain links TRBV4-3 with TRBJ1-2; D unclear. The CDR3 loop spans 14 amino acids. V lost 0 bases, J lost 4 bases, and 9 bases lay in between. Germline CDR1 is LGHNA and CDR2 is YSLEER. The CDR3 spells CASSQDYEGYGYTF. The CDR3 DNA reads as TGCGCCAGCAGCCAAGATTATGAAGGCTATGGCTACACCTTC.

The gene calls are TRBV4-3 and TRBJ1-5; D is undetermined. Germline V CDR1 and CDR2: LGHNA, YSLEER. With 0 bases removed from V and 0 bases from J, the gap between germline ends came to 9 bases. CDR3 length equals 16 residues. The DNA of the CDR3 is TGCGCCAGCAGCCAAGATTGGGGTTATAGCAATCAGCCCCAGCATTTT. Amino acids: CASSQDWGYSNQPQHF.

The chain couples TRBV20-1 to TRBJ1-1; no clear D gene. This CDR3 has 12 residues. Germline V CDR1 and CDR2: DFQATT, SNEGSKA (reference sequence). V dropped 3 bases and J dropped 7 bases, with 12 bases sitting between them. For the CDR3, the DNA is TGCAGTGCTAGTGGGTCGGATTTTGAAGCTTTCTTT. Translated: CSASGSDFEAFF.

The chain carries TRBV15 and TRBJ2-1, with D uncertain. TRBJ2-7 matches the DNA end more closely, so the J call is doubtful. Germline V gives CDR1 LNHNV, CDR2 YYDKDF (reference sequence). The CDR3 extends over 16 amino acids. This chain's CDR3 is CATSREALYSYNEQYF. In DNA, the CDR3 is TGTGCCACCAGCAGAGAAGCCCTCTACTCCTACAATGAGCAGTACTTC.

This clonotype was counted only a few times. The chain combines TRBV9 with TRBJ1-6, with 8 positions matching TRBD1. The V segment lost 0 bases and the J segment 7 bases; nucleotides outside the gene matches: 3. The CDR3 spans 15 residues. Germline V gene lookup returns CDR1 SGDLS and CDR2 YYNGEE. The CDR3 DNA sequence: TGTGCCAGCAGCGTAGGGCGGACAGGGAATTCACCCCTCCACTTT. Translation: CASSVGRTGNSPLHF.

In regard to this clonotype: At one end, the junction sequence differs from germline, possibly due to a read error. The rearrangement uses TRBV7-2 and TRBJ2-4; TRBD1 agrees at 7 bases. This CDR3 spans 14 amino acids. Germline CDR1 SGHTA, CDR2 FQGNSA. The DNA for the CDR3 is TGTGCCGGCAGCTCCGTAGACAGGGTGAGGGAGCAGTACTTC. Translating gives CAGSSVDRVREQYF.

As to this clonotype: Relative to the germline gene, one junction end is altered; a read error may explain this. The chain has TRBV5-1 and TRBJ2-1; D call uncertain. Germline V gene data show CDR1 as SGHRS and CDR2 as YFSETQ. The CDR3 runs 16 residues. The CDR3: CASGLVEPSSYNEQFF. CDR3 nucleotide sequence: TGCGCCAGCGGCTTGGTGGAGCCAAGCTCCTACAATGAGCAGTTCTTC.

The V call is TRBV29-1, the J call TRBJ1-2; 7 nucleotides align to TRBD1. This CDR3 has 12 residues. The germline V gene has CDR1 SQVTM and CDR2 ANQGSEA. Trimming cost V 6 bases and J 8 bases; bases outside gene matches: 9. CDR3 DNA sequence: TGCAGCGTCTCACCTACAGGGGACGGCTACACCTTC. It yields the protein CSVSPTGDGYTF.

This chain connects TRBV7-2 to TRBJ2-5; either TRBD1 or TRBD2 may supply D (5 bases each). The germline V gene encodes CDR1 SGHTA and CDR2 FQGNSA. V was trimmed by 6 bases and J by 2 bases, leaving 16 bases between them. The CDR3 consists of 15 residues. The CDR3 sequence: CASRDGTKGQETQYF. As DNA, the CDR3 is TGTGCCAGCAGGGATGGGACGAAGGGACAAGAGACCCAGTACTTC.

The chain recombines TRBV3-1 with TRBJ1-2, with D uncertain. CDR3 size: 15 residues. CDR1 and CDR2 from the germline V gene are LGHDT and YNNKEL (reference sequence). V gave up 3 bases and J gave up 7 bases, with 18 bases separating them. The CDR3 protein is CASSHAVALGIGYTF. For the CDR3, the DNA is TGTGCCAGCAGCCACGCCGTGGCCCTTGGAATTGGCTACACCTTC.

This clonotype was found a few times. The chain employs TRBV6-6 and TRBJ1-2, with D perhaps matching TRBD1 (5 bases). The V and J ends lost 7 bases and 0 bases respectively, with 12 bases between them. Germline V CDR1 and CDR2: MNHNY, SVGAGI (reference sequence). The CDR3 is 14 amino acids. The CDR3 DNA follows: TGTGCCAGCACCGACCGGACACCTAACTATGGCTACACCTTC. It translates to CASTDRTPNYGYTF.

The chain is built from TRBV6-1 and TRBJ1-2, with D hard to call. Germline V gene sequence: CDR1 MNHNS, CDR2 SASEGT. CDR3 size: 14 residues. The V end lost 4 bases, the J end lost 1 base, and 10 bases lay between the germline ends. The CDR3 region has the DNA TGTGCCAGCAGTGTCCCAGGCATTAACTATGGCTACACCTTC. Translated, it gives CASSVPGINYGYTF.

This clonotype has just a few counts. The chain has TRBV12-3 or TRBV12-4 and TRBJ2-1; tentative D call: TRBD2 (5 bases). V was clipped by 8 bases and J by 1 base, with 15 bases between them. CDR3 length: 15 amino acids. CDR3 sequence reads: CASEGDLSSYNEQFF. CDR3 DNA sequence: TGTGCCAGCGAGGGTGACCTTTCTTCCTACAATGAGCAGTTCTTC.

The chain has TRBV12-3 or TRBV12-4 and TRBJ2-1, with a possible D match to TRBD2 (6 bases). Between the trimmed V and J ends, which lost 3 bases and 7 bases, there was a span of 13 bases. The CDR3 loop spans 14 amino acids. The CDR3 DNA follows: TGTGCCAGCAGTTTGCAGGGAGGTAGGAATGAGCAGTTCTTC. It codes for CASSLQGGRNEQFF.

In nucleotides, the CDR3 is TGCAGTGCTGGCTCCTCCGGAGGGCCGAAAAACGAGCAGTACTTC. Protein sequence: CSAGSSGGPKNEQYF. The gene calls are TRBV20-1 and TRBJ2-7; D is possibly TRBD2 (6 bases). V lost 5 bases to trimming and J lost 5 bases, with 22 bases between them. CDR1 DFQATT and CDR2 SNEGSKA come from the germline V gene (reference sequence). CDR3 length equals 15 residues.

The table lists this clonotype with a count of one. The chain employs TRBV7-2 and TRBJ2-7, with TRBD1 identical over 8 bases. V shed 5 bases, J shed 3 bases, and the junction held 15 bases outside the gene matches. Looked up from germline, CDR1 is SGHTA and CDR2 is FQGNSA. CDR3 length: 17 amino acids. The CDR3 reads CASSETRGQFLFYEQYF. CDR3 nucleotides: TGTGCCAGCAGCGAGACCAGGGGGCAGTTTCTTTTCTACGAGCAGTACTTC.

This clonotype was found a few times. This chain connects TRBV29-1 to TRBJ1-2, with D unresolved. Trimming removed 6 bases from V and 4 bases from J, with 18 bases in between. The length of the CDR3 is 14 residues. CDR1 and CDR2 (germline): SQVTM, ANQGSEA. DNA for the CDR3: TGCAGCGTCGCAACTACCCACATACCCTATGGCTACACCTTC. Its translation is CSVATTHIPYGYTF. Full variable domain (outside the CDR3, taken from reference TRBV29-1 and TRBJ1-2): SAVISQKPSRDICQRGTSLTIQCQVDSQVTMMFWYRQQPGQSLTLIATANQGSEATYESGFVIDKFPISRPNLTFSTLTVSNMSPEDSSIYLCSVATTHIPYGYTFGSGTRLTVV.

This clonotype showed up just a few times. This sequence joins TRBV11-2 and TRBJ2-5; 11 positions match TRBD1. The germline CDR1 and CDR2 sequences are SGHAT and FQNNGV. The V segment lost 3 bases and the J segment 3 bases; nucleotides outside the gene matches: 6. The CDR3 has 16 amino acids. The CDR3 sequence is CASSFWTGGLEETQYF. The CDR3 DNA follows: TGTGCCAGCAGCTTCTGGACAGGGGGCTTGGAAGAGACCCAGTACTTC.

The J gene is TRBJ2-7, the V gene TRBV5-1; D is unclear. V was clipped by 5 bases and J by 3 bases, with 33 bases between them. Per the germline V gene, CDR1 is SGHRS and CDR2 is YFSETQ. This CDR3 spans 20 amino acids. DNA of the CDR3: TGCGCCAGCAGTCTGGCGGTCGAGCTCGGACCCTTGGTTATCCTCTACGAGCAGTACTTC. Protein: CASSLAVELGPLVILYEQYF.

This clonotype showed up just once. This may arise from a read error, as a much more abundant clone is one base away. This chain uses TRBV7-8 with TRBJ1-2, with D possibly matching TRBD1 (5 bases). The length of the CDR3 is 16 residues. The germline CDR1 and CDR2 sequences are SGHVS and FQNEAQ. The CDR3 DNA sequence: TGTGCCAGCAGCTTAGGGACAAGATTACGGACTTATGGCTGCACCTTC. Amino acid sequence: CASSLGTRLRTYGCTF.